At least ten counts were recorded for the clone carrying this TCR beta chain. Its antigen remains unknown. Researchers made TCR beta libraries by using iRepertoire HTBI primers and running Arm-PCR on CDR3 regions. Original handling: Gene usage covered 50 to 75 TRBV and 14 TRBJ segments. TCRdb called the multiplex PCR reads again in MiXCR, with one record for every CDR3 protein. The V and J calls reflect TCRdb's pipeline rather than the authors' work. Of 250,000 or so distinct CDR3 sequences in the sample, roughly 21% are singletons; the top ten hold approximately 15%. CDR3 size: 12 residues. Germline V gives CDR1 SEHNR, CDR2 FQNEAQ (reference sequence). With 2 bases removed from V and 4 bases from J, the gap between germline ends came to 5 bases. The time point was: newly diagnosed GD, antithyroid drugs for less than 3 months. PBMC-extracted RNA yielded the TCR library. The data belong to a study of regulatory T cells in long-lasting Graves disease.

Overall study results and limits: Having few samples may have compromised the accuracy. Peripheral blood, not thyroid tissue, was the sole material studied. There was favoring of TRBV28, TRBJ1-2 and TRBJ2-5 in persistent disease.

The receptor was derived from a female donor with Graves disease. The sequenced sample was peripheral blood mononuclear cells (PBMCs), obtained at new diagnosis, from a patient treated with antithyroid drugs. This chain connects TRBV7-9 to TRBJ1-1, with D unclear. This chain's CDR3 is CASSLSPTEAFF. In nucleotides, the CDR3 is TGTGCCAGCAGCTTATCCCCCACTGAAGCTTTCTTT.